A selection of T cell receptor beta chains follows, all from one sample in a study of OX40 agonist ivuxolimab in advanced cancers. Sequenced by immunoSEQ multiplex PCR; TCRdb stores in-frame clones only, minus some. The repertoire holds about 50,000 clones, with about 81% as singletons. The input for sequencing was CD4+ or CD8+ T cells sorted from blood, taken in a trial of the OX40 agonist ivuxolimab. The origin of the receptors is an adult with an advanced solid tumor such as melanoma, head and neck, liver or kidney cancer. Both conserved end residues are part of each CDR3. D genes are given only for firm matches.

D gene	V gene	J gene	CDR3 protein
.	TRBV5-4	TRBJ2-7	CASTMGGGGSFMYEQYF
.	TRBV19	TRBJ1-5	CASSKRTEHSNQPQHF
.	TRBV27	TRBJ2-1	CASSPRPAPYNEQFF
.	TRBV6-4	TRBJ2-2	CASSDEEYTGELFF
.	TRBV27	TRBJ1-2	CASSLGGANYGYTF
TRBD2	TRBV30	TRBJ2-5	CAWSPLREGSQYF
TRBD1	TRBV7-9	TRBJ2-1	CASRTGQGLRGEQFF
.	TRBV5-1	TRBJ2-5	CASSPFGAQETQYF
TRBD2	TRBV2	TRBJ2-7	CASSGLAGDGEQYF
.	TRBV5-5	TRBJ2-3	CASSLTGPSTDTQYF
.	TRBV6-4	TRBJ1-5	CASSDWGGSNQPQHF
TRBD1	TRBV11-2	TRBJ2-7	CASSTTGVAYEQYF
TRBD2	TRBV7-9	TRBJ2-5	CASSLLREGPEQYF
.	TRBV29-1	TRBJ2-2	CSVPAGPSNTGELFF
TRBD1	TRBV19	TRBJ2-7	CASSPTLTGLGSYEQYF
TRBD2	TRBV10-2	TRBJ2-3	CASSGVAGLTDTQYF
.	TRBV6-4	TRBJ1-3	CASSDWGSGNTIYF